The clone carrying this TCR beta chain has at least ten counts. Each person with ophthalmopathy scored at least 3 on the Clinical Activity Score, reached NOSPECS grade 4 or higher, and had been ill under 3 months. The germline V and J ends were trimmed by 5 bases and 3 bases, with 9 bases remaining between them. This CDR3 is 13 amino acids long. Germline V gene data show CDR1 as SGHTA and CDR2 as FQGNSA. The data were taken from a study of T cells in Graves' hyperthyroidism and ophthalmopathy. Amplified regions were TCR beta CDR3 sequences from RNA transcripts. With the HTBI primer set, the TCR CDR3 went through a first round of RT-PCR. TCRdb called the multiplex PCR reads again in MiXCR, with one record for every CDR3 protein. The sample comprises around 490,000 distinct CDR3 sequences, just under 20% of which are singletons, and approximately 48% rests with the top ten.

The gene calls are TRBV7-2 and TRBJ2-3; no clear D. The clonotype originates from a man in his forties or fifties with Graves' ophthalmopathy. Material: blood. The CDR3, as DNA: TGTGCCAGCAGCCCAAGGCAGACAGATACGCAGTATTTT. The encoded protein is CASSPRQTDTQYF.